This T cell receptor beta chain was identified during a study of shared clonotypes between healthy human individuals. Germline V gives CDR1 SGHNT, CDR2 YYREEE (reference sequence). This CDR3 is built from 15 residues. The germline V and J ends were trimmed by 0 bases and 6 bases, with 15 bases remaining between them. Negatively enriched CD4+ T cells were divided by CD45RA into naive and memory. Here immunoSEQ multiplex PCR was the method, and the copy in TCRdb shows in-frame clones only, minus some. The table includes hundreds of thousands of clones, 90% to 96% detected once. A note on this clone: The target antigen is unknown.

Study-wide results and caveats: Sample collection involved blood only; tissue repertoires are likely different.

Sequencing was carried out using naive CD4+ T cells sorted from blood. Subset here: CD45RA+ positively selected. The source of this sequence is a woman in her twenties or thirties in good health. The rearrangement uses TRBV5-4 and TRBJ1-1; D call uncertain. The CDR3 sequence: CASSLAQAGKAEAFF. Here the CDR3 DNA reads TGTGCCAGCAGCTTGGCCCAGGCCGGAAAGGCTGAAGCTTTCTTT.